What follows are 5 T cell receptor beta chains derived from one specimen sequenced in a study of technical replicates of blood from several donors (dated by TCRdb to 2015 to 2018). Libraries came from the immunoSEQ multiplex PCR assay. As stored in TCRdb, this immuneACCESS dataset retains in-frame rearrangements with V and J assigned. A fraction of the clones does not appear; measured against another copy, unresolved V genes explain less than half of the discrepancy, and the remainder lacks a known reason. For this sample the table gives under 95,000 clones, of which about 93% were detected only once. The ten largest clones add up to 0.25% of the sample. Sequencing used T cells isolated from PBMCs. These receptors were obtained from a human donor in good health.

The chain employs TRBV10-2 and TRBJ1-1, with D uncertain. The germline V gene encodes CDR1 WSHSY and CDR2 SAAADI. Trimming left V 7 bases short and J 5 bases short, with 14 bases between. The CDR3 runs to 13 residues. As DNA, the CDR3 is TGCGCCAGCAACCCACAGAGAACAACTGAAGCTTTCTTT. As protein: CASNPQRTTEAFF.

CDR3 residues: CAWSVAAGGGYSYNEQFF. CDR3 DNA sequence: TGTGCCTGGAGTGTAGCGGCGGGCGGGGGCTATTCCTACAATGAGCAGTTCTTC. The V call is TRBV30, the J call TRBJ2-1; D possibly corresponds to TRBD2 (7 bases). The CDR3 runs to 18 residues. CDR1 and CDR2 (germline): GTSNPN, SVGIG (reference sequence). The V and J ends lost 0 bases and 1 base respectively, with 19 bases between them. The full variable domain, its missing parts supplied by reference TRBV30 and TRBJ2-1, is SQTIHQWPATLVQPVGSPLSLECTVEGTSNPNLYWYRQAAGRGLQLLFYSVGIGQISSEVPQNLSASRPQDRQFILSSKKLLLSDSGFYLCAWSVAAGGGYSYNEQFFGPGTRLTVL.

This chain links TRBV5-6 with TRBJ1-1, with TRBD1 matching 7 bases. The germline CDR1 and CDR2 sequences are SGHDT and YYEEEE. The CDR3 totals 15 residues. Trimming removed 5 bases from V and 0 bases from J; junction bases left unmatched: 7. The CDR3 region is CASSKTGAMNTEAFF. The DNA for the CDR3 is TGTGCCAGCAGTAAAACAGGGGCGATGAACACTGAAGCTTTCTTT.

The J gene is TRBJ1-4, the V gene TRBV30; 8 positions match TRBD1. The CDR3 totals 16 residues. From germline, CDR1 is GTSNPN and CDR2 SVGIG (reference sequence). V lost 0 bases to trimming and J lost 3 bases; unmatched junction nucleotides: 6. The CDR3 spells CAWSVGTGFANEKLFF. DNA for the CDR3: TGTGCCTGGAGTGTTGGGACAGGATTTGCTAATGAAAAACTGTTTTTT.

V usage is TRBV6-4 and J usage is TRBJ2-1; 11 bases line up with TRBD2. CDR1 and CDR2 (germline): MRHNA, SNTAGT. The CDR3 length is 15 residues. Losses at the gene ends were 6 bases for V and 7 bases for J; bases not matched to a gene: 8. CDR3 DNA sequence: TGTGCCAGCAGCGAACTAGCGGGGGTAGGGAATGAGCAGTTCTTC. Translated, it gives CASSELAGVGNEQFF.